This TCR beta chain was documented in a study of blood T cell repertoires in COVID-19. Study-level information: There were acute and convalescent COVID-19 samples, and they came from the United States, Italy and Spain. In each case, the material was cDNA or gDNA derived from T cells, B-cell-depleted T cells, or PBMCs.

CDR3 length: 15 amino acids. Looked up from germline, CDR1 is KGHSH and CDR2 is LQKENI. The ends were cut back, 3 bases at V and 7 bases at J, with 13 bases in the middle. The authors' processing: Estimates of nucleated cell counts were drawn from the amplification of reference gene primers. The method was immunoSEQ multiplex PCR; TCRdb's version includes in-frame clones alone and lacks a portion of them. V and J calls and clone size are copied from that table; D and trimming were computed from the DNA. The data hold some 78,000 clones, with 80% observed a single time. Source material: peripheral blood. The clonotype comes from a man aged 55 to 70 with active or convalescent COVID-19. The chain is built from TRBV18 and TRBJ1-6; D gene ambiguous. The DNA for the CDR3 is TGTGCCAGCTCACCTCGGGAGCCGAGGAATTCACCCCTCCACTTT. It translates to CASSPREPRNSPLHF.